The next 4 T cell receptor beta chains were all read from a single sample in a study of early T cells in non-severe SARS-CoV-2 infection. TCRdb reprocessed the 5' RACE reads via MiXCR and lists one record per CDR3 protein. The profile shows about 22,000 distinct CDR3 sequences, 3% to 4% of them singletons. The sequenced sample was whole blood. These receptors originate from an adult who was a healthcare worker with PCR-confirmed SARS-CoV-2 infection or an uninfected control (not recorded which).

Ten or more counts support this clonotype. The J gene is TRBJ2-1, the V gene TRBV9, with a possible D match to TRBD2 (5 bases). This CDR3 spans 15 amino acids. Germline V gene sequence: CDR1 SGDLS, CDR2 YYNGEE. V lost 3 bases to trimming and J lost 3 bases, with 13 bases between them. The CDR3 DNA is TGTGCCAGCAGCGCCGAGCGGACGTACTACAATGAGCAGTTCTTC. It is translated as CASSAERTYYNEQFF.

In its sample, this clonotype was seen a few times. The V and J genes are TRBV2 and TRBJ2-7; D possibly corresponds to TRBD2 (7 bases). V dropped 6 bases and J dropped 3 bases, with 15 bases sitting between them. The CDR3 covers 14 residues. In germline, CDR1 is SNHLY, CDR2 FYNNEI. Here the CDR3 DNA reads TGTGCCAGCAGAGGGGGGGCCGATTTCTACGAGCAGTACTTC. This encodes CASRGGADFYEQYF.

This clonotype was counted many times. This chain uses TRBV7-6 with TRBJ2-5, with D unresolved. Germline V lookup: CDR1 SGHVS, CDR2 FNYEAQ. This CDR3 contains 13 residues. V was pared by 5 bases and J by 5 bases, with 12 bases between. For the CDR3, the DNA is TGTGCCAGCAGCCCAGCGCAGGTGGAGACCCAGTACTTC. Protein product: CASSPAQVETQYF.

This clonotype came up a few times. The chain employs TRBV7-8 and TRBJ2-5; 8 nucleotides line up with TRBD2. With 7 bases clipped from V and 2 bases from J, the junction kept 9 bases outside the gene matches. The CDR3 is 15 residues long. Germline CDR1 is SGHVS and CDR2 is FQNEAQ. The CDR3 DNA follows: TGTGCCAGCATCCTAAGACTAGCGCTACAAGAGACCCAGTACTTC. It yields the protein CASILRLALQETQYF.